Listed here are 24 T cell receptor beta chains from one sample, sequenced in a study of shared T cell receptors in the human thymus. Sequencing used immunoSEQ multiplex PCR; TCRdb keeps in-frame clones, though not all of them. The sample consists of over 450,000 clones, about 84% of them appearing once. The data also belong to a second study, concerning human thymus T cells.

Specimen: thymocytes. Source of these receptors: a boy in the first two years of life with a congenital heart defect.

This chain connects TRBV9 to TRBJ1-1, with D possibly being TRBD1 (5 bases). CDR1 is SGDLS, CDR2 YYNGEE, per germline. The CDR3 is 16 residues long. The V gene lost 0 bases and the J gene lost 3 bases, with 15 bases spanning the gap. The CDR3 sequence is CASSVEGGTGDTEAFF. The CDR3 DNA reads as TGTGCCAGCAGCGTAGAGGGAGGGACGGGAGACACTGAAGCTTTCTTT.

There are a few counts of this clone. The chain has TRBV4-3 and TRBJ1-1; no definite D call. Per the germline V gene, CDR1 is LGHNA and CDR2 is YSLEER. V was cut by 0 bases and J by 1 base, with 18 bases left in between. CDR3 size: 18 residues. The CDR3 region is CASSQDAGERRWNTEAFF. As DNA, the CDR3 is TGCGCCAGCAGCCAAGACGCGGGAGAAAGGCGGTGGAACACTGAAGCTTTCTTT.

The rearrangement joins TRBV30 to TRBJ1-5; no definite D call. This CDR3 region has 14 residues. Trimming shortened V by 4 bases and J by 5 bases, and 15 bases separated the two germline ends. The germline V gene encodes CDR1 GTSNPN and CDR2 SVGIG (reference sequence). The CDR3 here is CAWTPGRAHQPQHF. CDR3 DNA sequence: TGTGCCTGGACCCCCGGGAGGGCCCATCAGCCCCAGCATTTT.

The chain links TRBV18 to TRBJ2-1; 9 nucleotides match TRBD2. The ends lost 4 bases at V and 5 bases at J; junction bases unmatched: 9. This CDR3 is built from 16 residues. Germline assignment: CDR1 KGHSH and CDR2 LQKENI. CDR3 bases: TGTGCCAGCTCACGACTTATTAGCGGGAGTGACAATGAGCAGTTCTTC. It specifies CASSRLISGSDNEQFF. Complete variable domain (other parts from reference TRBV18 and TRBJ2-1): NAGVMQNPRHLVRRRGQEARLRCSPMKGHSHVYWYRQLPEEGLKFMVYLQKENIIDESGMPKERFSAEFPKEGPSILRIQQVVRGDSAAYFCASSRLISGSDNEQFFGPGTRLTVL.

V and J are TRBV27 and TRBJ2-1; D is unclear. The germline V gene encodes CDR1 MNHEY and CDR2 SMNVEV (reference sequence). Trimming took off 5 bases at V and 1 base at J, with 6 bases between the two ends. This CDR3 is 13 amino acids long. DNA for the CDR3: TGTGCCAGCAGTCCTCCGTCCTACAATGAGCAGTTCTTC. As protein: CASSPPSYNEQFF.

This clone came up once. J is TRBJ2-2 and V is TRBV4-3, with D perhaps matching TRBD1 (5 bases). CDR1 and CDR2 from the germline V gene are LGHNA and YSLEER. The CDR3 spans 16 residues. The germline V and J ends were trimmed by 2 bases and 5 bases, with 15 bases remaining between them. The CDR3 protein is CASSQWSSKGTGELFF. The DNA of the CDR3 is TGCGCCAGCAGCCAATGGTCATCTAAGGGGACCGGGGAGCTGTTTTTT.

The chain uses TRBV29-1 and TRBJ2-5, with TRBD2 matching 13 bases. The CDR3 is made up of 19 amino acids. Trimming took 1 base from V and 5 from J; bases not matched to a gene: 16. Germline CDR1 and CDR2: SQVTM and ANQGSEA. The CDR3 is CSVEARGLAGPDPAETQYF. CDR3 sequence (DNA): TGCAGCGTTGAAGCCCGGGGACTAGCGGGACCAGATCCTGCCGAGACCCAGTACTTC.

This clone was found once. This chain links TRBV5-4 with TRBJ2-5; 10 bases align to TRBD1. CDR1 and CDR2 from the germline V gene are SGHNT and YYREEE (reference sequence). The trim removed 3 bases at V and 7 bases at J, leaving 18 bases unmatched. The CDR3 contains 18 residues. CDR3 amino acids: CASSSLLWTGGLLGTQYF. CDR3 DNA: TGTGCCAGCAGCTCTCTACTATGGACAGGGGGACTACTGGGGACCCAGTACTTC.

This clone has only a few counts. The chain links TRBV18 to TRBJ2-1, with 12 positions matching TRBD2. The CDR3 extends over 18 amino acids. The junction had 9 bases not matched to a gene; V was cut back by 6 bases and J by 0 bases. Per the germline V gene, CDR1 is KGHSH and CDR2 is LQKENI. CDR3 in amino acids: CASSPGLAGISSYNEQFF. The DNA of the CDR3 is TGTGCCAGCTCTCCGGGACTAGCGGGCATCAGCTCCTACAATGAGCAGTTCTTC.

This clone was found a few times. V is TRBV27 and J is TRBJ2-5, with 9 bases that match TRBD1. This CDR3 is 16 amino acids long. V shed 0 bases, J shed 5 bases, and the junction held 7 bases outside the gene matches. Germline loops: CDR1 MNHEY, CDR2 SMNVEV (reference sequence). The CDR3 DNA follows: TGTGCCAGCAGTTTATCGGGACAGGGCTTTTGGGAGACCCAGTACTTC. Its protein product is CASSLSGQGFWETQYF.

V usage is TRBV6-5 and J usage is TRBJ1-2; possibly TRBD1 for D (6 bases). The V and J ends lost 2 bases and 7 bases respectively, with 11 bases between them. The germline CDR1 and CDR2 sequences are MNHEY and SVGAGI. The CDR3 is 13 amino acids. CDR3 nucleotide sequence: TGTGCCAGCAGTTACGGGGGGGCCCGTGGCTACACCTTC. This translates into CASSYGGARGYTF.

This chain uses TRBV4-3 with TRBJ2-3; the D is unclear. Germline-derived CDR1 and CDR2 are LGHNA and YSLEER. Trimming took 0 bases from V and 7 from J, leaving 14 bases between them. This CDR3 region has 15 residues. For the CDR3, the DNA is TGCGCCAGCAGCCAAGATCGTTCCAGGCGACATACGCAGTATTTT. It is translated as CASSQDRSRRHTQYF.

The chain recombines TRBV6-4 with TRBJ2-3, with D perhaps matching TRBD2 (6 bases). V was clipped by 10 bases and J by 3 bases, with 17 bases between them. Germline CDR1 is MRHNA and CDR2 is SNTAGT. The length of the CDR3 is 14 residues. In DNA form, the CDR3 reads TGTGCCACCTACCCCCACGGAGGGACAGATACGCAGTATTTT. Amino acid sequence: CATYPHGGTDTQYF.

The DNA of the CDR3 is TGTGCCAGCAGCTTTCGGACAGGGGGTTCCGAGCAGTACTTC. Translating gives CASSFRTGGSEQYF. This chain joins TRBV7-2 and TRBJ2-7; 10 positions match TRBD1. The CDR3 extends over 14 amino acids. The V gene end was trimmed by 3 bases and the J gene end by 6 bases; junction bases not matched to a gene: 5. The germline V gene encodes CDR1 SGHTA and CDR2 FQGNSA.

The chain links TRBV27 to TRBJ2-7, with 10 bases aligning to TRBD1. The CDR3 is 14 residues long. J was trimmed by 6 bases and V by 4 bases; bases with no gene match: 6. CDR1 and CDR2 (germline): MNHEY, SMNVEV (reference sequence). As DNA, the CDR3 is TGTGCCAGCAGTTGGGGGACAGGGGATCGCGAGCAGTACTTC. It encodes CASSWGTGDREQYF.

This chain connects TRBV19 to TRBJ2-3; no reliable D call. Trimming cost V 3 bases and J 6 bases, with 4 bases left between them. Germline V gene data show CDR1 as LNHDA and CDR2 as SQIVND (reference sequence). This CDR3 contains 11 residues. CDR3 loop: CASSIADTQYF. CDR3 nucleotides: TGTGCCAGTAGTATCGCGGATACGCAGTATTTT.

This clone has a handful of counts. The genes are TRBV15 and TRBJ2-3; maybe TRBD2 (5 bases). The CDR3 is 12 residues long. CDR1 and CDR2 from the germline V gene are LNHNV and YYDKDF (reference sequence). V was pared by 4 bases and J by 5 bases, with 7 bases between. This chain's CDR3 is CATSTRGDTQYF. As DNA, the CDR3 is TGTGCCACCAGCACCCGGGGAGATACGCAGTATTTT.

This chain uses TRBV5-1 with TRBJ2-5, with D perhaps matching TRBD1 (6 bases). Germline values: CDR1 SGHRS, CDR2 YFSETQ. The CDR3 covers 13 residues. Trimming left V 3 bases short and J 3 bases short, with 9 bases between. The CDR3 region has the DNA TGCGCCAGCAGCTGGACAGTTGAAGAGACCCAGTACTTC. Translation: CASSWTVEETQYF.

The chain carries TRBV10-1 and TRBJ2-7; TRBD2 matches at 13 bases. CDR1 is WNHNN, CDR2 SYGVQD, per germline (reference sequence). V trimming: 5 bases; J trimming: 6 bases; junction bases outside the gene matches: 4. The CDR3 totals 14 residues. The CDR3 loop is CASSRTSGSPEQYF. Written as DNA, the CDR3 is TGCGCCAGCAGTCGGACTAGCGGGAGTCCCGAGCAGTACTTC.

The chain joins TRBV11-2 to TRBJ2-5; 10 positions match TRBD2. The CDR3 totals 16 residues. Per germline, CDR1 SGHAT and CDR2 FQNNGV. The V segment lost 0 bases and the J segment 4 bases; nucleotides outside the gene matches: 5. The CDR3 reads CASSLELAGASETQYF. For the CDR3, the DNA is TGTGCCAGCAGCTTAGAGCTAGCGGGAGCTTCAGAGACCCAGTACTTC.

V and J are TRBV11-3 and TRBJ1-1; perhaps TRBD1 as D (5 bases). With 7 bases removed from V and 2 bases from J, the gap between germline ends came to 17 bases. The germline V gene encodes CDR1 SGHNT and CDR2 YENEEA. This CDR3 has 15 amino acids. The CDR3 region is CASTNSTGGNTEAFF. The DNA of the CDR3 is TGTGCCAGCACCAATTCGACGGGGGGAAACACTGAAGCTTTCTTT.

The chain uses TRBV14 and TRBJ2-7; a weak D match, TRBD2 (6 bases). The CDR3 runs 16 residues. V gave up 0 bases and J gave up 2 bases, with 14 bases separating them. Per germline, CDR1 SGHDN and CDR2 FVKESK. The CDR3 region is CASSQDLGLVPYEQYF. CDR3 coding DNA: TGTGCCAGCAGCCAAGATCTGGGACTTGTCCCCTACGAGCAGTACTTC.

The gene calls are TRBV18 and TRBJ2-1, with 12 bases that match TRBD2. The germline V gene has CDR1 KGHSH and CDR2 LQKENI. With V trimmed by 6 bases and J by 5 bases, 11 bases remained unmatched. The CDR3 spans 17 residues. CDR3 nucleotide sequence: TGTGCCAGCTCCCGGAGCGGACTAGCGGGAACTGACAATGAGCAGTTCTTC. Translation: CASSRSGLAGTDNEQFF.

The chain employs TRBV4-3 and TRBJ2-2; 7 bases are shared with TRBD2. The junction had 8 bases not matched to a gene; V was cut back by 0 bases and J by 7 bases. The V gene's germline CDR1 is LGHNA and CDR2 YSLEER. The CDR3 runs to 16 residues. CDR3 amino acids: CASSQDMGRGGGELFF. CDR3 nucleotides: TGCGCCAGCAGCCAAGATATGGGCCGCGGGGGCGGGGAGCTGTTTTTT.